This is a list of T cell receptor beta chains from one sample in a study of T-cell memory formation after mild COVID-19. MiXCR, applied by TCRdb to the 5' RACE reads, yields one record per CDR3 protein. The profile covers roughly 190,000 distinct CDR3 sequences, with about 10% appearing a single time and approximately 3% taken by the ten largest. The sample was PBMCs or a T cell subset sorted from them (not recorded which). These receptors were collected from a man aged 18 to 29 who had mild COVID-19 (a few samples of this study predate the infection). Cell type and time point are not known. CDR3s include the opening cysteine and the closing phenylalanine or tryptophan. The D gene is left open where the match is weak. Clone size is given for some rows only: seen once, a few or many times, or a class if the clone is expanded.

V: TRBV6-2/TRBV6-3; size: many; J: TRBJ2-1; D: TRBD2; DNA: TGTGCCAGCAGGCACAGCGGGGGGGACTTGAATGAGCAGTTCTTC; CDR3: CASRHSGGDLNEQFF
V: TRBV10-3; size: many; J: TRBJ1-6; D: .; DNA: TGTGCCACCCAAGGGACCTTGGATTCACCCCTCCACTTT; CDR3: CATQGTLDSPLHF
V: TRBV2; size: many; J: TRBJ2-3; D: .; DNA: TGTGCCAGCGGGCGCTCCGTCGACACAGATACGCAGTATTTT; CDR3: CASGRSVDTDTQYF
V: TRBV7-9; size: .; J: TRBJ1-5; D: .; DNA: TGTGCCAGCAGCGACGCATCAACAGGGCGTCAGCCCCAGCATTTT; CDR3: CASSDASTGRQPQHF
V: TRBV15; size: few; J: TRBJ1-2; D: TRBD1; DNA: TGTGCCACCAGCCTGGACAGGGGGTTCGGCTACACCTTC; CDR3: CATSLDRGFGYTF
V: TRBV7-8; size: .; J: TRBJ2-1; D: .; DNA: TGTGCCAGCAGCCCTCGGGGGACCTCCTACAATGAGCAGTTCTTC; CDR3: CASSPRGTSYNEQFF
V: TRBV20-1; size: .; J: TRBJ2-7; D: TRBD1; DNA: TGCAGTGCCCAGGACAGGGTCGGCGAGCAGTACTTC; CDR3: CSAQDRVGEQYF
V: TRBV6-6; size: .; J: TRBJ1-2; D: TRBD1; DNA: TGTGCCAGCAGTTACCTAGGACAGGGGGCGTTCTATGGCTACACCTTC; CDR3: CASSYLGQGAFYGYTF
V: TRBV27; size: many; J: TRBJ2-3; D: TRBD1; DNA: TGTGCCAGCAGTTCTCCGTTCGACAGGGCAGATACGCAGTATTTT; CDR3: CASSSPFDRADTQYF
V: TRBV11-1; size: few; J: TRBJ1-2; D: .; DNA: TGTGCCAGCAGGACCGGGAGCTATGGCTACACCTTC; CDR3: CASRTGSYGYTF
V: TRBV28; size: .; J: TRBJ2-3; D: .; DNA: TGTGCCAGCAGGGGCTTCGGCGCAGATACGCAGTATTTT; CDR3: CASRGFGADTQYF
V: TRBV20-1; size: .; J: TRBJ2-7; D: TRBD1; DNA: TGCAGTGCTAGGGGACAGGGTTGGGAGCAGTACTTC; CDR3: CSARGQGWEQYF
V: TRBV28; size: .; J: TRBJ1-1; D: TRBD1; DNA: TGTGCCAGCAGTTCTCCGGACAGGGCCACTGAAGCTTTCTTT; CDR3: CASSSPDRATEAFF
V: TRBV7-3; size: few; J: TRBJ2-2; D: .; DNA: TGTGCCAGCAGCACCTTCCAGGGTTCCGGGGAGCTGTTTTTT; CDR3: CASSTFQGSGELFF
V: TRBV20-1; size: many; J: TRBJ2-1; D: .; DNA: TGCAGTGCTAGAGACGGGAAGTTGTCCTACAATGAGCAGTTCTTC; CDR3: CSARDGKLSYNEQFF
V: TRBV4-3; size: few; J: TRBJ1-2; D: TRBD1; DNA: TGCGCCAGCAGCCAAACGGGACAGGGGGCGTATGGCTACACCTTC; CDR3: CASSQTGQGAYGYTF
V: TRBV7-2; size: many; J: TRBJ2-1; D: .; DNA: TGTGCCAGCAGCTTAGAGGATTGGGAGGACTCTAAGTTCTTC; CDR3: CASSLEDWEDSKFF
V: TRBV5-1; size: .; J: TRBJ2-2; D: .; DNA: TGCGCCAGCAGCTGGACTAACACCGGGGAGCTGTTTTTT; CDR3: CASSWTNTGELFF
V: TRBV5-1; size: few; J: TRBJ2-6; D: .; DNA: TGCGCCAGCAGCAGCCTCGACAGCTCTGGGGCCAACGTCCTGACTTTC; CDR3: CASSSLDSSGANVLTF
V: TRBV4-2; size: .; J: TRBJ2-3; D: .; DNA: TGTGCCAGCAGCCAAGGTGCATACGGGGGAGACACAGATACGCAGTATTTT; CDR3: CASSQGAYGGDTDTQYF
V: TRBV7-2; size: many; J: TRBJ2-7; D: .; DNA: TGTGCCAGCAGCGCCAGCTACGAGCAGTACTTC; CDR3: CASSASYEQYF
V: TRBV20-1; size: few; J: TRBJ1-1; D: TRBD1; DNA: TGCAGTGCTAGAGAAAGGGGGACAGGGTCCCGAAACACTGAAGCTTTCTTT; CDR3: CSARERGTGSRNTEAFF
V: TRBV27; size: .; J: TRBJ2-3; D: .; DNA: TGTGCCAGCAGCCGTCCGACTGTGGGCACAGATACGCAGTATTTT; CDR3: CASSRPTVGTDTQYF
V: TRBV9; size: .; J: TRBJ2-2; D: .; DNA: TGTGCCAGCAGCGTACAGGTCCTACCCCCGGGGGAGCTGTTTTTT; CDR3: CASSVQVLPPGELFF
V: TRBV14; size: .; J: TRBJ2-7; D: .; DNA: TGTGCCAGCAGTGACTTGATACAGGGCCCTTACGAGCAGTACTTC; CDR3: CASSDLIQGPYEQYF
V: TRBV6-1; size: .; J: TRBJ1-2; D: TRBD1; DNA: TGTGCCAGCAGTGAAGGACAGGGGGGTGGCTATGGCTACACCTTC; CDR3: CASSEGQGGGYGYTF
V: TRBV18; size: .; J: TRBJ2-5; D: .; DNA: TGTGCCAGCTCAGCCAGGTTTCCGGAGACCCAGTACTTC; CDR3: CASSARFPETQYF
V: TRBV24-1; size: few; J: TRBJ2-5; D: TRBD1; DNA: TGTGCCACCAGTGATGCGGACAGGGAGACCCAGTACTTC; CDR3: CATSDADRETQYF
V: TRBV5-6; size: few; J: TRBJ1-5; D: .; DNA: TGTGCCAGCAGCTTGTTTCGGGGAAATCAGCCCCAGCATTTT; CDR3: CASSLFRGNQPQHF
V: TRBV7-9; size: few; J: TRBJ1-6; D: .; DNA: TGTGCCAGCAGCTTGGGGACGTCGGATAATTCACCCCTCCACTTT; CDR3: CASSLGTSDNSPLHF
V: TRBV4-1; size: few; J: TRBJ2-3; D: TRBD2; DNA: TGCGCCAGCAGCCCTCCCGCTAGCGGGGGAACAGATACGCAGTATTTT; CDR3: CASSPPASGGTDTQYF
V: TRBV3-1; size: .; J: TRBJ2-2; D: .; DNA: TGTGCCAGCAGCCAAGGCGTGGACACCGGGGAGCTGTTTTTT; CDR3: CASSQGVDTGELFF
V: TRBV3-1; size: many; J: TRBJ2-3; D: TRBD2; DNA: TGTGCCAGCAGCCAAGGGCCCCTAGCGGGGGTCACAGATACGCAGTATTTT; CDR3: CASSQGPLAGVTDTQYF
V: TRBV25-1; size: few; J: TRBJ1-1; D: .; DNA: TGTGCCAGCAGTGACCGACACACTGAAGCTTTCTTT; CDR3: CASSDRHTEAFF
V: TRBV7-8; size: .; J: TRBJ1-1; D: TRBD1; DNA: TGTGCCAGCAACTCGAAGCGGACAGGGGAAACTGAAGCTTTCTTT; CDR3: CASNSKRTGETEAFF
V: TRBV7-2; size: few; J: TRBJ1-4; D: .; DNA: TGTGCCAGCAGTCGCGTGGGTGGAAAACTGTTTTTT; CDR3: CASSRVGGKLFF
V: TRBV12-3/TRBV12-4; size: many; J: TRBJ1-1; D: TRBD1; DNA: TGTGCCAGCAGATTAACAGGGGTGGGTGAAGCTTTCTTT; CDR3: CASRLTGVGEAFF
V: TRBV7-3; size: many; J: TRBJ1-6; D: TRBD1; DNA: TGTGCCAGCAGCCTAGGACAGGGGCATTCACCCCTCCACTTT; CDR3: CASSLGQGHSPLHF
V: TRBV7-2; size: few; J: TRBJ1-1; D: TRBD1; DNA: TGTGCCAGCAGCTTCACAGGGGGCATGAACACTGAAGCTTTCTTT; CDR3: CASSFTGGMNTEAFF
V: TRBV4-3; size: few; J: TRBJ2-5; D: TRBD2; DNA: TGCGCCAGCAGCCTTACACTAGCGGGGGTGGGAGAGACCCAGTACTTC; CDR3: CASSLTLAGVGETQYF
V: TRBV7-9; size: .; J: TRBJ2-5; D: TRBD2; DNA: TGTGCCAGCAGCCATGGACTAGCGGAAGAGACCCAGTACTTC; CDR3: CASSHGLAEETQYF